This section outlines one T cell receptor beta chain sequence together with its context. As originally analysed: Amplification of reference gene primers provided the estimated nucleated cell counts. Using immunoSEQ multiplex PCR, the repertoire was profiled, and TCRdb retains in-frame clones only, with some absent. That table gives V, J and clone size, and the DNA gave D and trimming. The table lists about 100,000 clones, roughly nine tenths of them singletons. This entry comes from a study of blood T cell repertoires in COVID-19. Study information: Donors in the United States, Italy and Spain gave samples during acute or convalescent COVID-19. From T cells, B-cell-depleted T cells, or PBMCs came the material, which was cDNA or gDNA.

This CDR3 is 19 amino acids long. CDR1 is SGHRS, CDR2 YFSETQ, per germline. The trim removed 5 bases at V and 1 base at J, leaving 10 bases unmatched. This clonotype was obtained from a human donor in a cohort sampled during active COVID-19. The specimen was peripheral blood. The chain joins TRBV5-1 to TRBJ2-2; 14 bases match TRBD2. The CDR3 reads CASSPGGLAGGLNTGELFF. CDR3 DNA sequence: TGCGCCAGCAGTCCGGGTGGACTAGCGGGAGGTCTGAACACCGGGGAGCTGTTTTTT. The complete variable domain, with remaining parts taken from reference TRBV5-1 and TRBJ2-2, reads KAGVTQTPRYLIKTRGQQVTLSCSPISGHRSVSWYQQTPGQGLQFLFEYFSETQRNKGNFPGRFSGRQFSNSRSEMNVSTLELGDSALYLCASSPGGLAGGLNTGELFFGEGSRLTVL.